This T cell receptor beta chain was identified during a study of shared clonotypes between healthy human individuals (TCRdb year 2020). Concerning the study at large: The cohort comprised a couple of women and a few men aged 18 to 49 years. For each donor, CD4 naive and CD4 memory were each given three plates, CD8 naive was given two plates, and CD8 memory was given one plate. Leukapheresis yielded between about 0.94 and 8.9 billion PBMCs per donor. Libraries were prepared and TCR repertoires were sequenced by different laboratories using diverse techniques, in order to increase sequencing depth and limit assay-specific biases. The study deeply sequenced blood TCR repertoires of about five healthy adults to estimate repertoire size and the extent of clonotype sharing between individuals.

The paper's findings and limits, for the study overall: Only blood was sampled, and tissue TCR repertoires likely differ from those in blood. Naive subsets generally had larger estimated clonotype richness than memory subsets. The small number of donors limited the genetic and exposure-history diversity represented. When a handful of donors were compared, the shared fraction of clonotypes was around 5% for naive CD4, 3.5% to 4% for naive CD8, 2% to 2.5% for memory CD4, and 0.35% to 0.4% for memory CD8. Higher generation probabilities were observed for clonotypes shared by all four sorted-subset donors than for non-shared clonotypes. Pairwise subsampling indicated that sequencing depth was expected to affect the degree of clonotype sharing among donors. Incomplete sequencing was indicated by rarefaction of sorted-subset datasets, despite the large sequencing depth.

The donors were healthy, HIV-negative adults with no recently reported acute infections or vaccinations. Every donor was a Caucasian adult living in Nashville, Tennessee, USA. CD4+ T cells were enriched by magnetic negative selection, after which naive cells were positively selected on CD45RA and the negative fraction was taken as the memory subset. After blood collection by leukapheresis, PBMCs were isolated using Ficoll-Histopaque density gradient centrifugation and then cryopreserved in the vapor phase of liquid nitrogen. Analytical flow cytometry was used to check the purity and quantity of every magnetically sorted T cell population. Each sorted fraction had its genomic DNA isolated and then quantified by UV absorbance on a Nanodrop 2000c. At the junction V is shortened by 4 bases and J by 6 bases, with 21 bases in between. CDR1 and CDR2, per the germline V gene (reference sequence), are LNHDA and SQIVND. The CDR3 contains 16 residues, cysteine and phenylalanine counted. The only DNA kept is the CDR3, 48 bases in frame from the first base.

Using the deep immunoSEQ assay, TCR CDR3 regions were amplified from genomic DNA by multiplex PCR. Genomic DNA extracted from each cell subset was distributed evenly over all wells of several immunoSEQ 96-well plates, and each plate served as one replicate. For sorted subsets, 200 ng of genomic DNA, equivalent to some 33,000 T cell genomes, went into each replicate PCR. Purified libraries were quantified with a Qubit 3.0 fluorometer, sized on a Bioanalyzer 2100, and re-quantified with the KAPA Library Quantification kit. Every immunoSEQ 96-well plate was sequenced on a separate single-read 150-cycle Illumina NextSeq 550 flow cell. The authors' pipeline ran thus. The immunoSEQ output contained only junctional sequences without quality scores, so filtering could not match that applied to full-length reads. Sequences were annotated with PyIR, a Python wrapper for IgBLAST v1.9, using IMGT germline references to assign V/J genes and CDR3. Reads were filtered out if the reads had weak V/J assignments (E-value above 1e-6), no CDR3, stop codons, out-of-frame junctions, or ambiguous translated residues. V3J clonotypes were defined as sequences sharing an identical inferred V gene, J gene, and CDR3 amino acid sequence. The percentage overlap between two repertoires was calculated by dividing the number of shared unique clonotypes by the size of the smaller repertoire. Richness of each repertoire was evaluated using RTK rarefaction, the Chao1 estimator, and Recon v2.1 estimates of unobserved clonotypes. Generation probabilities for all TCRbeta clonotypes obtained by the gDNA method from a few donors were computed using OLGA. TCRdb retrieved this table from immuneACCESS and kept in-frame rearrangements only. Not all clones are present; in checked studies, unresolved V genes account for under half, and no reason is known for the remainder. V and J calls and clone size are copied from that table; D and trimming were computed from the DNA. The sample yields about 2.5 million clones; about nine tenths were counted once. The ten largest clonotypes hold roughly 0.34% of the sample.

This clone was seen only once. No cognate antigen has been identified for it. Base qualities are not provided; no much larger clone lies one nucleotide away. The receptor comes from a man in his late teens or twenties in good health. Some clones in this sample may be carry-over from other donors' samples. Specimen: naive CD4+ T cells from PBMCs. The cell subset or site label here, explained by the study, means: CD45RA+ positively selected. The sequence is built from TRBV19 and TRBJ1-1, and TRBD1 may be the D gene, going by 5 matching bases. In nucleotide form, the sequence is TGTGCCAGTAGTAGGGGCATGAGGTTAGGACTTTCTGAAGCTTTCTTT. It encodes CASSRGMRLGLSEAFF.